This TCR beta chain derives from a study of Graves' ophthalmopathy and Graves' hyperthyroidism. Study conclusions and caveats: A model built from 13 signatures distinguished ophthalmopathy from stable hyperthyroidism with 87.88% sensitivity and about 84% specificity.

From RNA, the CDR3 regions of TCR beta chains were amplified and sequenced. Second-round multiplex PCR followed a first-round RT-PCR using HTBI primers. From the multiplex PCR reads, TCRdb called clonotypes with MiXCR, one entry per CDR3 protein. This repertoire shows 200,000 to 250,000 distinct CDR3 sequences, about a fifth found once; its top ten account for around 45%. This clonotype has ten or more counts. The antigen is undetermined. Patients were excluded if they had other autoimmune diseases or uncontrolled infections, and likewise if pregnancy or lactation applied. Diagnosis was based on clinical symptoms, serum thyroxine, TRAb, thyroid ultrasound and orbital computed tomography. The CDR3 has 15 residues. The V gene's germline CDR1 is SGHDT and CDR2 YYEEEE. The J segment lost 4 bases and the V segment lost 4 bases, leaving 5 bases of the junction unmatched.

The sample consisted of peripheral blood. J is TRBJ2-5 and V is TRBV5-6, with TRBD2 matching 12 bases. The clonotype originates from a woman between 45 and 60 years old with Graves' ophthalmopathy. CDR3 amino acids: CASSPGLAGPETQYF. The CDR3 DNA follows: TGTGCCAGCAGCCCGGGACTAGCGGGCCCAGAGACCCAGTACTTC.